This TCR beta chain derives from a study of control samples from healthy donors and cancer patients. Using immunoSEQ multiplex PCR, the repertoire was profiled, and TCRdb retains in-frame clones only, with some absent. This sample has about 100,000 clones; 88% occur once, and the top ten carry about 14%. The CDR3 runs to 16 residues. The V end lost 3 bases, the J end lost 3 bases, and 18 bases lay between the germline ends. Germline V gives CDR1 SGHRS, CDR2 YFSETQ. This receptor was identified in a man aged 25 to 40 in good health. The genes are TRBV5-1 and TRBJ1-1, with D perhaps matching TRBD1 (5 bases). Sequenced sample: blood. DNA of the CDR3: TGCGCCAGCAGCTATGAGAGTGGGGCTAGGGACACTGAAGCTTTCTTT. It is translated as CASSYESGARDTEAFF.